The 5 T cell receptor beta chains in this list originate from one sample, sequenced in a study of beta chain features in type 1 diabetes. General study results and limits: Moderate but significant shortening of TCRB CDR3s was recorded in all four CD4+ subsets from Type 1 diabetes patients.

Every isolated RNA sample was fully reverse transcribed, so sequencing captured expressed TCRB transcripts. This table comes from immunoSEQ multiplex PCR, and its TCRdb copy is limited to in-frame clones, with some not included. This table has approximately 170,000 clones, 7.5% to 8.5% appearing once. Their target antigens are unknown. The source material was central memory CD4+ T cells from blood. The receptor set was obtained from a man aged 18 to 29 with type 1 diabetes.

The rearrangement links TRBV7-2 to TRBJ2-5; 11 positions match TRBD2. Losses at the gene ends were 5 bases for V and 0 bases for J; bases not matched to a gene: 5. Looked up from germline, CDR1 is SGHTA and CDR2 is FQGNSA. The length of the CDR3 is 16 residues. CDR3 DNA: TGTGCCAGCAGCCGGGCGACTAGCGGGAACCAAGAGACCCAGTACTTC. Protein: CASSRATSGNQETQYF.

The CDR3 spells CASSLVGSVNEQFF. Here the CDR3 DNA reads TGTGCCAGCAGCTTAGTGGGTAGCGTGAATGAGCAGTTCTTC. The V and J genes are TRBV11-2 and TRBJ2-1, with D maybe TRBD2 (5 bases). V was shortened by 1 base and J by 7 bases, with 11 bases between the two germline ends. Germline CDR1 reads SGHAT; CDR2 reads FQNNGV. The CDR3 is made up of 14 amino acids.

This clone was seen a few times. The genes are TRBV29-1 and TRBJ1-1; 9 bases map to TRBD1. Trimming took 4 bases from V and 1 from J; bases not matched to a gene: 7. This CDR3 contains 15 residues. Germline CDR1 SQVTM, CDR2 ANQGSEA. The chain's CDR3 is CSVGGQGLSNTEAFF. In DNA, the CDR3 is TGCAGCGTTGGGGGACAGGGCCTCTCGAACACTGAAGCTTTCTTT.

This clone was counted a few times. Here the CDR3 reads CASSLGQFEQYF. Here the CDR3 DNA reads TGTGCCAGCAGCTTAGGCCAGTTCGAGCAGTACTTC. The V call is TRBV13, the J call TRBJ2-7; no firm D call. The CDR3 covers 12 residues. From germline, CDR1 is PRHDT and CDR2 FYEKMQ (reference sequence). Trimming shortened V by 0 bases and J by 6 bases, and 6 bases separated the two germline ends.

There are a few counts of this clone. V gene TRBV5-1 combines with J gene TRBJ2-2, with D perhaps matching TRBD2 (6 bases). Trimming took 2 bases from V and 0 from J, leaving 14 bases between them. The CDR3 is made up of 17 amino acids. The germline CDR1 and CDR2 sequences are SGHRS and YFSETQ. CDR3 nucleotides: TGCGCCAGCAGCTTAGCCGGGGGAGTTTCGAACACCGGGGAGCTGTTTTTT. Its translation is CASSLAGGVSNTGELFF.